The next 11 T cell receptor beta chains were all read from a single sample in a study of blood T cells in healthy people across ages. The authors ran a second PCR of 7 to 11 cycles using a sample-barcoded 5' primer and a J-beta primer mix. TCRdb itself ran the 5' RACE reads through MiXCR, one entry per CDR3 protein. Of about 1.5 million distinct CDR3 sequences in the sample, roughly 43% are singletons; the top ten hold about 4%. The specimen was blood. All receptors derive from a woman between 18 and 29 years old in good health.

This clonotype was counted once. It may be a read error: a sequence one base away is much more abundant. The chain joins TRBV20-1 to TRBJ2-1, with TRBD2 as a possible D gene (6 bases). The V and J ends lost 5 bases and 6 bases respectively, with 20 bases between them. This CDR3 spans 15 amino acids. The germline CDR1 and CDR2 sequences are DFQATT and SNEGSKA (reference sequence). The CDR3, as DNA: TGCAGTGCTCAAGACCGGGACTCATTTTGCAATGAGCAGTTCTTC. Translated: CSAQDRDSFCNEQFF.

This clonotype was found a few times. V usage is TRBV27 and J usage is TRBJ2-7; 7 positions match TRBD1. The CDR3 extends over 14 amino acids. Germline V gives CDR1 MNHEY, CDR2 SMNVEV (reference sequence). J lost 3 bases, V lost 2 bases, and 4 bases had no gene match. DNA of the CDR3: TGTGCCAGCAGTTTACAGGGACAGCTCTACGAGCAGTACTTC. Its protein product is CASSLQGQLYEQYF.

This clonotype was seen more than once but under ten times. A read error is possible here, since a much larger clone lies one base away. The CDR3 DNA reads as TGCAGCGTTGTTCGGGACCCCACAGATACGCAGTATTTT. Translation gives CSVVRDPTDTQYF. The chain recombines TRBV29-1 with TRBJ2-3; either TRBD1 or TRBD2 may fit D (5 bases each). The V gene lost 4 bases and the J gene lost 2 bases, with 10 bases spanning the gap. The CDR3 is 13 amino acids. Per germline, CDR1 SQVTM and CDR2 ANQGSEA.

The genes are TRBV9 and TRBJ2-3; D is perhaps TRBD1 (5 bases). The ends were cut back, 3 bases at V and 4 bases at J, with 9 bases in the middle. In germline, CDR1 is SGDLS, CDR2 YYNGEE. This CDR3 comprises 13 residues. For the CDR3, the DNA is TGTGCCAGCAGCGGCCAACAGGCAGATACGCAGTATTTT. Protein product: CASSGQQADTQYF.

Here the CDR3 reads CASSLALGNPAGYTF. CDR3 nucleotides: TGCGCCAGCAGCTTGGCTCTGGGGAACCCCGCTGGCTACACCTTC. The gene calls are TRBV5-1 and TRBJ1-2; D unclear. The CDR3 runs 15 residues. The V gene's germline CDR1 is SGHRS and CDR2 YFSETQ. V lost 0 bases to trimming and J lost 7 bases, with 16 bases between them.

Concerning this clonotype itself: This may be a read error: a much more frequent sequence differs by one nucleotide. The chain couples TRBV4-3 to TRBJ2-1; the D gene is possibly TRBD2 (5 bases). Germline CDR1 and CDR2: LGHNA and YSLEER. Trimming shortened V by 1 base and J by 0 bases, and 13 bases separated the two germline ends. The CDR3 loop spans 17 amino acids. The CDR3 sequence is CASSQALAQSSYNEQFF. In DNA, the CDR3 is TGCGCCAGCAGCCAAGCCCTAGCTCAAAGCTCCTACAATGAGCAGTTCTTC.

This clonotype occurred a few times. V gene TRBV30 combines with J gene TRBJ1-2; no clear D gene. This CDR3 has 12 residues. V shed 2 bases and J shed 7 bases, with 11 bases lying between them. Germline V CDR1 and CDR2: GTSNPN, SVGIG (reference sequence). This chain's CDR3 is CAWSWSTTGYTF. CDR3 bases: TGTGCCTGGAGTTGGTCTACAACTGGCTACACCTTC.

This rearrangement joins TRBV19 to TRBJ1-4; TRBD1 aligns across 10 bases. The CDR3 is 15 amino acids. The germline V gene encodes CDR1 LNHDA and CDR2 SQIVND (reference sequence). V shed 7 bases, J shed 6 bases, and the junction held 8 bases outside the gene matches. CDR3 bases: TGTGCCAGTACTTATGGGACAGGGGCATATGAAAAACTGTTTTTT. It specifies CASTYGTGAYEKLFF.

Worth noting for this clonotype: At one end the junction does not follow the germline gene, possibly because of a read error. This rearrangement joins TRBV6-2 or TRBV6-3 to TRBJ1-2, with 10 bases fitting TRBD1. This CDR3 is built from 16 residues. Germline V CDR1 and CDR2: MNHEY, SVGEGT. The CDR3 bases are TGTGCCGGCAGTTACGCCGGGACAGGGGATCTCTATGGCTACACCTTC. It codes for CAGSYAGTGDLYGYTF.

This clonotype came up a few times. V gene TRBV10-3 combines with J gene TRBJ1-6; TRBD1 matches 7 bases. CDR1 and CDR2 from the germline V gene are ENHRY and SYGVKD. The CDR3 is 13 amino acids. V was pared by 9 bases and J by 8 bases, with 7 bases of the junction left unmatched. As DNA, the CDR3 is TGTGCCATGCGGGACAGAGGGTATTCACCCCTCCACTTT. This encodes CAMRDRGYSPLHF.

The table lists this clonotype with a few counts. The chain combines TRBV29-1 with TRBJ2-7, with 8 bases matching TRBD2. In germline, CDR1 is SQVTM, CDR2 ANQGSEA. The V segment lost 7 bases and the J segment 5 bases; nucleotides outside the gene matches: 7. This CDR3 spans 12 amino acids. CDR3 bases: TGCAGCGCCGCAGCGGGAGTTAACGAGCAGTACTTC. This codes for CSAAAGVNEQYF.